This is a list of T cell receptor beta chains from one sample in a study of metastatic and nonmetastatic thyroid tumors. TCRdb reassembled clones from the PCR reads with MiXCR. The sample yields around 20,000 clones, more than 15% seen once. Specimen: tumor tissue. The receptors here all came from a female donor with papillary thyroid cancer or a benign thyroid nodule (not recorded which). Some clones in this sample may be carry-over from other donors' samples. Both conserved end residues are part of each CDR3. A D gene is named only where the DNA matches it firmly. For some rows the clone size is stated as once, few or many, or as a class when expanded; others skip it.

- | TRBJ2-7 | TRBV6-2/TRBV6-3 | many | CASSYSPLLGSYEQYF | TGTGCCAGCAGTTATTCGCCACTACTAGGTTCCTACGAGCAGTACTTC
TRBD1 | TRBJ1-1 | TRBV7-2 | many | CASSSPTGGMNTEAFF | TGTGCCAGCAGCTCACCGACAGGGGGAATGAACACTGAAGCTTTCTTT
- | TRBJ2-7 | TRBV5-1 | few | CASSFLGTQAYEQYF | TGCGCAAGCAGCTTCCTAGGGACACAGGCCTACGAGCAGTACTTC
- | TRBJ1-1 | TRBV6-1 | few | CASIPGISPEAFF | TGTGCCAGCATCCCCGGGATCAGTCCTGAAGCTTTCTTT
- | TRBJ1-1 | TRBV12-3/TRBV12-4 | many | CASSFEPSVGEAFF | TGTGCCAGCAGTTTTGAGCCCAGCGTGGGCGAAGCTTTCTTT
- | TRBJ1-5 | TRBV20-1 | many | CSASWAGLIGNQPQHF | TGCAGTGCCTCTTGGGCAGGGTTGATAGGCAATCAGCCCCAGCATTTT
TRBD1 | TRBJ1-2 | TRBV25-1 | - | CASSEFPLNGTGNYGYTF | TGTGCCAGCAGTGAATTCCCACTTAACGGGACAGGTAACTATGGCTACACCTTC
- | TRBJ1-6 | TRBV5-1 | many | CASSSGPRGGNSPLHF | TGCGCCAGCAGCTCAGGACCGAGAGGGGGTAATTCACCCCTCCACTTT
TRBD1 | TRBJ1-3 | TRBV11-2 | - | CASSLSGGQGGTIYF | TGTGCCAGCAGCTTATCTGGGGGCCAGGGGGGCACCATATATTTT
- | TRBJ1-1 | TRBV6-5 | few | CASSYTPPRSFTEAFF | TGTGCCAGCAGTTACACACCGCCCAGGAGCTTTACTGAAGCTTTCTTT
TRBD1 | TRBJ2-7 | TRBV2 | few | CASSLGTVAYEQYF | TGTGCCAGCAGTTTAGGGACAGTGGCGTACGAGCAGTACTTC
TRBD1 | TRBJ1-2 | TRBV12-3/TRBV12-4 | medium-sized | CASSLVTGGLGYTF | TGTGCCAGCAGTTTAGTTACAGGGGGCCTTGGCTACACCTTC
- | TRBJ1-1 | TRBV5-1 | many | CASSKQPQIDAAGHTEAFF | TGCGCCAGCAGCAAACAACCTCAAATCGACGCGGCAGGACACACTGAAGCTTTCTTT
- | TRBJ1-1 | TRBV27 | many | CATWTQGYTEAFF | TGTGCCACCTGGACCCAGGGTTACACTGAAGCTTTCTTT
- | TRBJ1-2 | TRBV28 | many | CASSLAGYSYGYTF | TGTGCCAGCAGTTTAGCAGGGTATAGCTATGGCTACACCTTC
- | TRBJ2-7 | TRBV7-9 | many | CASSHSIFPYEQYF | TGTGCCAGCAGCCACTCAATCTTTCCCTACGAGCAGTACTTC
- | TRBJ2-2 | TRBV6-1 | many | CASKGWGGPNTGELFF | TGTGCCAGCAAGGGATGGGGGGGCCCGAACACCGGGGAGCTGTTTTTT
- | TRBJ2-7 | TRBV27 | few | CESSSGQTSEQYF | TGTGAAAGCAGTTCAGGACAGACGTCCGAGCAGTACTTC
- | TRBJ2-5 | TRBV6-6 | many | CASSYSVKDSNQETQYF | TGTGCCAGCAGTTACTCTGTCAAGGACAGTAACCAAGAGACCCAGTACTTC
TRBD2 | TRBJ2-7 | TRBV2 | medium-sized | CASSRTSGAYEQYF | TGTGCCAGCAGTAGGACTAGCGGCGCCTACGAGCAGTACTTC
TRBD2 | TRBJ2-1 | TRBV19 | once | CASSISGASSYNEQFF | TGTGCCAGTAGTATAAGCGGGGCGAGCTCCTACAATGAGCAGTTCTTC
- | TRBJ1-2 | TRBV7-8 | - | CASSLGINYGYTF | TGTGCCAGCAGCCTCGGGATTAACTATGGCTACACCTTC
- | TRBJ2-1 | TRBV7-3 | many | CASSLTYSDEQFF | TGTGCCAGCAGCTTAACGTACAGTGATGAGCAGTTCTTC
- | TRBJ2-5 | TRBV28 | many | CASSFLPGRTSRQETQYF | TGTGCCAGCAGTTTTCTTCCGGGACGGACTTCCCGACAAGAGACCCAGTACTTC
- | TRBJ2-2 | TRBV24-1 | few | CATRNTGELFF | TGTGCCACCAGGAACACCGGGGAGCTGTTTTTT
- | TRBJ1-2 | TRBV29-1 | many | CSVEGGSIIGYTF | TGCAGCGTTGAAGGTGGGAGTATAATAGGCTACACCTTC
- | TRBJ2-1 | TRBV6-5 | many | CASSPTPRVSKDNEQFF | TGTGCCAGCAGCCCAACCCCCAGGGTTTCAAAGGACAATGAGCAGTTCTTC
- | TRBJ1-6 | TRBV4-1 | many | CASRRNLDSPLHF | TGCGCCAGCAGGAGGAATTTGGATTCACCCCTCCACTTT
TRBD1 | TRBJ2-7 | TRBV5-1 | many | CASSRSGTGDEQYF | TGCGCCAGCAGCCGTTCCGGGACAGGGGACGAGCAGTACTTC
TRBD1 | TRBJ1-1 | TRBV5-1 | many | CASTQGANTEAFF | TGCGCCAGCACGCAGGGGGCGAACACTGAAGCTTTCTTT
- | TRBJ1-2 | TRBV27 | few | CASSLSGTRYGYTF | TGTGCCAGCAGTTTATCAGGGACGCGCTATGGCTACACCTTC
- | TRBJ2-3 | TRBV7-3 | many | CASSPASGGTDTQYF | TGTGCCAGCAGCCCAGCATCAGGGGGCACAGATACGCAGTATTTT
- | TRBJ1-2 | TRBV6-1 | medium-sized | CASSPRVGYGYTF | TGTGCCAGCAGTCCCAGGGTGGGGTATGGCTACACCTTC
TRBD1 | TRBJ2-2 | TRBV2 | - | CASSDLDRGRTLELFF | TGTGCCAGCAGTGACCTGGACAGGGGGCGCACCTTGGAGCTGTTTTTT
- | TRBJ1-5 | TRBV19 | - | CASSIEGRGSQPQHF | TGTGCCAGTAGTATAGAAGGACGGGGAAGTCAGCCCCAGCATTTT
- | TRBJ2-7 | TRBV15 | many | CATSRGYRDYEQYF | TGTGCCACCAGCAGAGGGTACAGGGACTACGAGCAGTACTTC
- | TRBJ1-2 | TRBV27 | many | CASSPYTSGGYTF | TGTGCCAGCTCCCCCTACACCAGCGGGGGCTACACCTTC
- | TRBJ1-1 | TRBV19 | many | CASSHSPNQGLLNAFF | TGTGCCAGTAGTCACTCACCGAACCAGGGCCTCCTGAACGCTTTCTTT
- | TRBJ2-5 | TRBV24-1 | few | CATSEGRLETQYF | TGTGCCACCAGTGAAGGGAGGTTAGAGACCCAGTACTTC
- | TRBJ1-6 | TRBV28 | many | CASSPDSPLSYNSPLHF | TGTGCCAGCAGTCCCGATTCTCCCCTCTCCTATAATTCACCCCTCCACTTT
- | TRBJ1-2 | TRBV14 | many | CASSQGPNYGYTF | TGTGCCAGCAGCCAAGGCCCGAACTATGGCTACACCTTC
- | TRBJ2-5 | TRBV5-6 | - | CASTSRDGETQYF | TGTGCCAGCACTAGCAGGGACGGTGAGACCCAGTACTTC
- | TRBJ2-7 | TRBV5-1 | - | CASSLSYRVDGDEQYF | TGCGCCAGCAGCTTGTCGTACAGGGTAGATGGGGACGAGCAGTACTTC
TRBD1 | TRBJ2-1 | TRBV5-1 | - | CASSTYDRACYNEQFF | TGCGCCAGCAGCACTTACGACAGGGCGTGCTACAATGAGCAGTTCTTC
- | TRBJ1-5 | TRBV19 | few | CASTSTVTQPQHF | TGTGCCAGTACCTCAACAGTGACTCAGCCCCAGCATTTT
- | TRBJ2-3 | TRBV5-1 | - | CASTRGGPGDTQYF | TGCGCCAGCACCCGTGGGGGTCCGGGGGATACTCAGTATTTT
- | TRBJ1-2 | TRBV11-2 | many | CASTPGRDLNYGYTF | TGTGCCAGCACCCCCGGGAGGGATTTAAACTATGGCTACACCTTC
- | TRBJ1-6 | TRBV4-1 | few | CASSQDPGSNSPLHF | TGCGCCAGCAGCCAAGATCCAGGCTCGAATTCACCCCTCCACTTT
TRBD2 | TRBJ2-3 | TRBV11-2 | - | CASSLDPLAGGLNTQYF | TGTGCCAGCAGCTTAGACCCCCTAGCGGGGGGGCTGAATACGCAGTATTTT
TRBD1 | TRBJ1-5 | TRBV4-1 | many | CASSQDTGQGGQPQHF | TGCGCCAGCAGCCAAGATACCGGACAGGGCGGTCAGCCCCAGCATTTT
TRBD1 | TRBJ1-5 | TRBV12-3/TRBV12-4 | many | CASSLNRGTGGNQPQHF | TGTGCCAGCAGTTTAAACCGAGGGACAGGGGGCAATCAGCCCCAGCATTTT
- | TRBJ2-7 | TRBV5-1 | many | CASSLNRGALYEQYF | TGCGCCAGCAGCTTGAACCGGGGAGCTTTATACGAGCAGTACTTC
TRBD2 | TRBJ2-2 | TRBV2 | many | CASQTGGYTGELFF | TGTGCCAGCCAGACGGGGGGGTACACCGGGGAGCTGTTTTTT